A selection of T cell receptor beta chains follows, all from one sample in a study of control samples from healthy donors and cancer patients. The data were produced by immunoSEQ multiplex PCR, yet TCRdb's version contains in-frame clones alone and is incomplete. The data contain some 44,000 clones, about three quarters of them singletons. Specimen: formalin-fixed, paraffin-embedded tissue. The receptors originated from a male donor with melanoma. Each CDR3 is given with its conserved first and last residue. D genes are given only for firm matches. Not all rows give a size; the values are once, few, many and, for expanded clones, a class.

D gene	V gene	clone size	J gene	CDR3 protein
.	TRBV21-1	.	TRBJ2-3	CASSKAGGTLKSTDTQYF
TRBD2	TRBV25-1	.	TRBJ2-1	CASSELRSGSGNEQFF
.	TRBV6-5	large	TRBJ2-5	CASSYVPGLETQYF
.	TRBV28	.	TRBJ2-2	CASTRAGLVNTGELFF
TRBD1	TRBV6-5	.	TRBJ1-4	CASRDSNEKLFF
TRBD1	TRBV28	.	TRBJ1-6	CATGQATYSPHDSPLHF
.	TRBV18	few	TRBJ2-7	CASSLIAESSYEQYF
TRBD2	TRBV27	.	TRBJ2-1	CASGGTSVYNEQFF
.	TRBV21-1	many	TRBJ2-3	CASGRNRAGGLTDTQYF
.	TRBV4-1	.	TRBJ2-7	CASSQEGSSSYEQYF
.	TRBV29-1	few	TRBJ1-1	CSVEGGGYAFF
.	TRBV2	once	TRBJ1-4	CASRKQGGGEKLFF
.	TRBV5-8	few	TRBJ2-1	CASSLVKWFLTYNEQFF
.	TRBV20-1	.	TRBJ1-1	CSASPGRLNTEAFF
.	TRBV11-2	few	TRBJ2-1	CASSNPETYNEQFF
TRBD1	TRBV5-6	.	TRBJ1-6	CASTGDSGNSPLHF
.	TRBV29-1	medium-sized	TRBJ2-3	CSVEMPGLEVTDTQYF
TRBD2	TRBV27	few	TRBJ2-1	CASSTGRLAGYNEQFF
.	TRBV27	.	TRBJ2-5	CASSRQARIQETQYF
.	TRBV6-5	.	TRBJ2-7	CASSPGRSTREQYF
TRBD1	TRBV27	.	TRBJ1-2	CASSHGDRVGDGYTF
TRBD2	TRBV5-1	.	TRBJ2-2	CASSLGVSSGRTGELFF
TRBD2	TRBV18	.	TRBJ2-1	CASSPRAGASSYNEQFF
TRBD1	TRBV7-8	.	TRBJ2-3	CASSQWPGQGKDTQYF
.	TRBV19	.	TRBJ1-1	CASSMGETYDEAFF
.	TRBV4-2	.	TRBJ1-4	CASSQERQANEKLFF
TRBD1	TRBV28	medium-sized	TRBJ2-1	CASSFGQVAYNEQFF
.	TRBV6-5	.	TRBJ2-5	CASSYGGGGETQYF
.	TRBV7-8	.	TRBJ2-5	CASSYLDGSQETQYF
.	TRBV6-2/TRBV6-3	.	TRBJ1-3	CASSYLSGNTIYF
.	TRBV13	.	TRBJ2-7	CASSPRGRVEQYF
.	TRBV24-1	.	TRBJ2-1	CATSDLGGAAGYNQQFF
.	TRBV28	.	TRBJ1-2	CASSPWGDGYTF
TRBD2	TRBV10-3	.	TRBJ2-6	CAISTGTSGNSGANVLTF
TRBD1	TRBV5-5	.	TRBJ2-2	CASSSLMGQGRKNTGELFF
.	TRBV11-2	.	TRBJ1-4	CASSLGPGTNEKLFF
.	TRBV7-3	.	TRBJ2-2	CASSLVAWTGELFF
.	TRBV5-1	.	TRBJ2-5	CASSLAQSSLYQETQYF
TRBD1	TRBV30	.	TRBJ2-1	CAWSPGTGFYNEQFF
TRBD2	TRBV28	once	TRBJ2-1	CASSSWGLAGELGAEQFF
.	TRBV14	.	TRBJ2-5	CASSQEGETQYF
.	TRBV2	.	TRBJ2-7	CASTRSRYEQYF
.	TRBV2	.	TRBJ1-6	CASSEKGPFTLHF
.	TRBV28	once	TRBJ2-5	CASAQAPGQTQYF
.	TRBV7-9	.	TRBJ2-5	CASSLQETQYF